In its sample, the clone carrying this T cell receptor (beta chain) was seen a few times. Antigen unknown. Data came from immunoSEQ multiplex PCR; TCRdb stores just in-frame clones and leaves some out. The sample has fewer than 110,000 clones, about 82% seen once. These data belong to a study of T cell responses to AZD1222 COVID-19 vaccine. General study results and limits: Only a handful of AZD1222 recipients, roughly six in all, had baseline seropositivity. Regions 160-218 and 743-854 dominated among vaccine-associated CD4 TCRs spanning spike. The study sampled repertoires only after the peak T cell response.

This CDR3 has 15 residues. V gave up 6 bases and J gave up 4 bases; unmatched junction bases: 6. CDR1 and CDR2 (germline): SNHLY, FYNNEI. The gene calls are TRBV2 and TRBJ2-5, with TRBD2 matching 12 bases. The sequencing here drew on peripheral blood, taken on day 0 of AZD1222 vaccination. The TCR was taken from an adult in good health. The CDR3 nucleotides are TGTGCCAGCAGGACTAGCGGGAGTGGAGTAGAGACCCAGTACTTC. Translating it yields CASRTSGSGVETQYF.